Here is one TCR beta chain with its context. Its specific antigen is unknown. Base qualities are not recorded, but no much larger clone differs from it by a single base. Reading the label with the study, this specimen's time point is: cycle 4 day 1 (C4D1), after six to seven weeks of nivolumab. Every trial patient had relapsed after autologous stem cell transplantation, and cohorts A, B and C differed in prior brentuximab vedotin exposure. A total of 50 to 70 patients with relapsed/refractory classical Hodgkin lymphoma made up the trial cohort, and each patient's best overall response was complete response, partial response or progressive disease. Single-agent nivolumab was administered to trial patients in the multi-cohort phase II CheckMate 205 trial. Best overall response was determined by an independent review committee according to the 2007 International Working Group response criteria. Trial PBMCs were obtained immediately prior to nivolumab initiation (C1D1) and on therapy at cycle 2 day 1 and cycle 4 day 1. Peripheral blood was collected in 8 mL Vacutainer Cell Preparation Tubes, from which PBMCs were isolated by centrifugation and then cryopreserved.

The sample is drawn from a study of PD-1 blockade in classical Hodgkin lymphoma (dated by TCRdb to 2018 to 2020). In terms of the full investigation: Nivolumab dosing was 3 mg/kg intravenously every 2 weeks, continuing until either disease progression or unacceptable toxicity. The study used CyTOF and TCR beta sequencing to define a peripheral blood immune signature of response to PD-1 blockade in classical Hodgkin lymphoma. The paper as a whole reports these results and caveats: A significant rise by C4D1 was seen in CD4+ but not CD8+ TCR diversity (p=0.0027 vs p=0.16), with the rise being most apparent in complete responders (p=0.02). The study was restricted to a single clinical trial cohort, and the causes of repertoire differences, possibly disease activity or prior therapy, were left undefined. Lower diversity was seen in patients whose nivolumab began less than 1 year after ASCT, and these patients were left out of later analyses so that immune reconstitution would not confound the results. Baseline TCR diversity was reported as lower in newly diagnosed patients than in healthy donors, and lower still in relapsed/refractory patients. Baseline diversity similar to that of newly diagnosed patients was observed in trial patients achieving complete response, whereas significantly lower diversity was observed in partial responders and progressors.

The Qiagen DNeasy kit was used to extract genomic DNA both from unsorted PBMCs and from the negatively selected CD4+ and CD8+ fractions. TCR beta CDR3 regions were subjected to amplification by immunoSEQ multiplex PCR with primers that anneal to V and J segments. A synthetic immune receptor repertoire was used to minimize amplification bias, and any residual bias was removed computationally once sequencing was done. On the study's bioinformatics: Custom Python scripts were used to quantify repertoire diversity as the Shannon entropy index. Unsorted, CD4+ and CD8+ repertoires were analyzed separately, except in combined analyses where CD4+ and CD8+ sequences were merged in silico. A clone counted as expanded when the clone's frequency after treatment rose at least 2-fold relative to C1D1, and clones undetected at baseline were given a pseudocount of 0.5. Clones with 0 or 1 copy at C1D1 were defined as singleton clones, while clones with 2 or more copies were defined as non-singleton clones. Clones expanded in unsorted samples were assigned a CD4+, CD8+ or unknown annotation through matching of protein sequences in sorted samples from the same patient. Wilcoxon tests were applied to paired samples to test diversity changes from C1D1 to C4D1. TCRdb carries this immuneACCESS record with in-frame sequences only. Its versions omit some clonotypes, under half of them owing to an unresolved V gene in the studies checked, with the rest unexplained. That table gives V, J and clone size, and the DNA gave D and trimming. The sample records roughly 100,000 clones, roughly 78% of which are singletons. Jointly, the top ten make up about 9% of the sample.

This TCR came from a human donor with classical Hodgkin lymphoma. The specimen comprised peripheral blood mononuclear cells (PBMCs), sampled before the fourth cycle of nivolumab.

The CDR3 in this case is CASRYRGPPINTEAFF. In nucleotide form, the sequence is TGTGCCAGCAGGTACCGGGGCCCACCGATAAACACTGAAGCTTTCTTT. The V and J segments used are TRBV6-6 and TRBJ1-1; a tentative D call is TRBD1 (5 bases match). V sheds 6 bases and J sheds 2 bases, leaving 19 bases between their ends. Sequences MNHNY (CDR1) and SVGAGI (CDR2) are obtained from the germline V gene (reference sequence). Including the terminal cysteine and phenylalanine, the CDR3 comprises 16 residues. Only the CDR3 part of the read is kept: 48 bases, read in frame from the first base.